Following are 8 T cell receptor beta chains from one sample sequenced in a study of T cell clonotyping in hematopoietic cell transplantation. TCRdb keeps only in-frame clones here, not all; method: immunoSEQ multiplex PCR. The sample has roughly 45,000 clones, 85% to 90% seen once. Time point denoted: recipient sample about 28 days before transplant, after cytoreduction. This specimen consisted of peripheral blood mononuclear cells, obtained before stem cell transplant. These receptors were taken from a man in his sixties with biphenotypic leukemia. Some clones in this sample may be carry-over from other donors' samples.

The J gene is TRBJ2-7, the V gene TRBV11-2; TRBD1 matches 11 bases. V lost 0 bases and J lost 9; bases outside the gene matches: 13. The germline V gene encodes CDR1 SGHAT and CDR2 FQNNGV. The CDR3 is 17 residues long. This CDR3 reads CASSLDAGGTGGAGQYF. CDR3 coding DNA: TGTGCCAGCAGCTTAGATGCGGGAGGGACAGGGGGAGCCGGGCAGTACTTC.

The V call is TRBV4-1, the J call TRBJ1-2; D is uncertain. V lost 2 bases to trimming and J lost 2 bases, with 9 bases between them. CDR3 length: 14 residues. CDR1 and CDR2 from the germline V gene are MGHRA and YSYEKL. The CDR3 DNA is TGCGCCAGCAGCCAACCCAGAAGAAACTATGGCTACACCTTC. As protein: CASSQPRRNYGYTF.

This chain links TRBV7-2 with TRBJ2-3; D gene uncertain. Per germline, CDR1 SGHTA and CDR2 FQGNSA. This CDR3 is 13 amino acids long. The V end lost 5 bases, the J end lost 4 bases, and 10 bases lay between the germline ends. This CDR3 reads CASSPELADTQYF. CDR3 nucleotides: TGTGCCAGCAGCCCGGAGCTGGCAGATACGCAGTATTTT.

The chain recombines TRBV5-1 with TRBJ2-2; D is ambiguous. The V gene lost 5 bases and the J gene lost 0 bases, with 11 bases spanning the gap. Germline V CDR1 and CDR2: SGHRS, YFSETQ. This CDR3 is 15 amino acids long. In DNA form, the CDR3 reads TGCGCCAGCAGTGTTCTAGAAGCGAACACCGGGGAGCTGTTTTTT. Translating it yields CASSVLEANTGELFF.

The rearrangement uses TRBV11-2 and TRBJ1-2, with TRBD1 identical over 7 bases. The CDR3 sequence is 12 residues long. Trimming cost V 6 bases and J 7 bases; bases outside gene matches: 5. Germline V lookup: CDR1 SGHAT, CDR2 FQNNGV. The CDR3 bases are TGTGCCAGCAGTTACAGGGGTGGTGGCTACACCTTC. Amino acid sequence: CASSYRGGGYTF.

The CDR3 loop reads CAWTEGTKGYTF. For the CDR3, the DNA is TGTGCCTGGACGGAGGGCACTAAGGGCTACACCTTC. The chain has TRBV30 and TRBJ1-2, with D hard to call. This CDR3 has 12 residues. V was clipped by 4 bases and J by 8 bases, with 14 bases between them. Germline-derived CDR1 and CDR2 are GTSNPN and SVGIG (reference sequence).

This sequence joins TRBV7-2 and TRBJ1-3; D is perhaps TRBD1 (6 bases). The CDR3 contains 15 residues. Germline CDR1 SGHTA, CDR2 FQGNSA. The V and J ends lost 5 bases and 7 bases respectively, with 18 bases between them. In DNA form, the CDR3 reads TGTGCCAGCAGCCCAGAGGCAGGGGAGGGTAACACCATATATTTT. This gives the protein CASSPEAGEGNTIYF.

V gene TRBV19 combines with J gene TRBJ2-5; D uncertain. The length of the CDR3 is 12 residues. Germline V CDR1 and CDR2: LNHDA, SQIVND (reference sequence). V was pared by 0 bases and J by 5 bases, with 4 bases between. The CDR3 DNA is TGTGCCAGTAGTATAGATCTCGAGACCCAGTACTTC. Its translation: CASSIDLETQYF.